This T cell receptor beta chain was found in a study of cytomegalovirus exposure and HLA in healthy donors. Notes on the study in general: It was reported that TCR beta sequences correctly inferred the HLA-A and HLA-B alleles for most subjects. Researchers had no immune exposure information except CMV serostatus available. The investigators catalogued some 150 TCR beta chains as cytomegalovirus-associated.

As concerns this clone: Its cognate antigen is unknown.

Germline assignment: CDR1 SGHDN and CDR2 FVKESK. The CDR3 is 14 residues long. Trimming pared 4 bases from V and 4 bases from J, leaving 10 bases between. With 60 Vbeta and 13 Jbeta primers, the PCR was carried out. The data were produced by immunoSEQ multiplex PCR, yet TCRdb's version contains in-frame clones alone and is incomplete. Among 200,000 or so clones listed, around 73% were seen once. The gene calls are TRBV14 and TRBJ1-4; weak D call: TRBD1 (5 bases). This receptor was identified in a male donor in good health and CMV-seronegative. What was sequenced was PBMCs. In DNA, the CDR3 is TGTGCCAGCAGCCGGGGCGGATTTAATGAAAAACTGTTTTTT. Amino acids: CASSRGGFNEKLFF.